Listed below are T cell receptor beta chains from one sample, sequenced in a study of shared clonotypes between healthy human individuals. TCRdb's table, derived via immunoSEQ multiplex PCR, lists solely in-frame clones and lacks some. The table includes roughly 2.5 million clones, just over 90% detected once. The sequenced material came from naive CD4+ T cells sorted from blood. The origin of the receptors is a man aged 18 to 29 in good health. The CDR3 runs from the conserved cysteine through the conserved F or W. Size values are once, few and many counts, or a class for expanded clones, and some rows have none.

J: TRBJ2-6; V: TRBV12-5; size: -; CDR3: CASGLNNNSGANVLTF
J: TRBJ1-1; V: TRBV6-1; size: -; CDR3: CASSVLGYTEAFF
J: TRBJ2-5; V: TRBV30; size: -; CDR3: CAWSGPGPLGLLETQYF
J: TRBJ2-7; V: TRBV5-4; size: -; CDR3: CASSLDVTGLHEQYF
J: TRBJ1-2; V: TRBV28; size: -; CDR3: CASSLNGSPLVDSYTF
J: TRBJ1-6; V: TRBV10-1; size: -; CDR3: CASLRGLYNSPLHF
J: TRBJ1-3; V: TRBV30; size: -; CDR3: CAWSVSGGKGNTIYF
J: TRBJ1-1; V: TRBV4-3; size: -; CDR3: CASSQGGARNTEAFF
J: TRBJ1-5; V: TRBV9; size: few; CDR3: CASSSTGSGQPQHF
J: TRBJ1-1; V: TRBV5-1; size: -; CDR3: CASSQRTGGPFNTEAFF
J: TRBJ1-5; V: TRBV7-8; size: -; CDR3: CASSLVSVQASNQPQHF
J: TRBJ1-2; V: TRBV5-4; size: -; CDR3: CASSRWDSRYGYTF
J: TRBJ2-2; V: TRBV4-1; size: -; CDR3: CASSQSQMGGFIGELFF
J: TRBJ2-7; V: TRBV25-1; size: -; CDR3: CASREQGQVLQYF
J: TRBJ2-7; V: TRBV6-1; size: -; CDR3: CASSALDRVGEQYF
J: TRBJ2-1; V: TRBV9; size: -; CDR3: CASSPSGGNYNEQFF
J: TRBJ2-1; V: TRBV7-8; size: -; CDR3: CASSWGRAGEQFF
J: TRBJ2-3; V: TRBV5-1; size: -; CDR3: CASSPRAGFTDTQYF
J: TRBJ1-2; V: TRBV5-4; size: -; CDR3: CASSLGAGGQDGYTF
J: TRBJ2-5; V: TRBV18; size: -; CDR3: CASSPRGILSETQYF
J: TRBJ2-5; V: TRBV19; size: -; CDR3: CASSPRDRGRFQETQYF
J: TRBJ1-5; V: TRBV12-5; size: -; CDR3: CASGLSGAEPQHF
J: TRBJ2-4; V: TRBV5-1; size: -; CDR3: CASSTPGQGGHIQYF
J: TRBJ2-1; V: TRBV2; size: -; CDR3: CASSGGQHNEQFF
J: TRBJ2-6; V: TRBV5-1; size: -; CDR3: CASSESPTGGGNVLTF
J: TRBJ2-1; V: TRBV10-3; size: -; CDR3: CAISDGGNNEQFF
J: TRBJ2-3; V: TRBV19; size: -; CDR3: CASSSTESTDTQYF
J: TRBJ1-1; V: TRBV6-6; size: -; CDR3: CASSMGAHTEAFF
J: TRBJ1-1; V: TRBV6-1; size: once; CDR3: CASSSDRGRGEAFF
J: TRBJ1-2; V: TRBV6-1; size: -; CDR3: CASSESPYGYTF
J: TRBJ2-2; V: TRBV5-1; size: -; CDR3: CASSPTPGATGELFF